This T cell receptor beta chain comes out of a study of T-cell reconstitution after alpha-beta-depleted transplantation in children. Study results and limitations: Certain patients had high TCRbeta diversity at day 60, and it came from recipient T cells and thymic progenitors that survived. From newly produced T cells came most of the T-cell counts and diversity one year after transplant. Expanded graft clones numbering several hundred reportedly gave rise to alpha-beta T cells about two months after transplant.

V was clipped by 0 bases and J by 4 bases, with 12 bases between them. The length of the CDR3 is 16 residues. Germline V gene lookup returns CDR1 LGHNA and CDR2 YNFKEQ. This clonotype was seen at least ten times. Its target is unknown. A library of TCRbeta sequences, prepared with unique molecular identifiers, was generated. TCRdb independently ran MiXCR on the PCR reads; one entry per CDR3 protein. The sample consists of about 300,000 distinct CDR3 sequences, over 9% of them appearing once. Sequencing used PBMCs, obtained before TCRalphabeta/CD19-depleted stem cell transplant. The J gene is TRBJ2-2, the V gene TRBV4-2, with a weak D call TRBD2 (5 bases). The source of this sequence is a boy in the first two years of life with acute myeloid leukemia, due to receive a stem cell transplant. In DNA, the CDR3 is TGTGCCAGCAGCCAAGATCCGGACTGGCCCACCGGGGAGCTGTTTTTT. As protein: CASSQDPDWPTGELFF.